This TCR beta chain was identified in a study of breast tumors, draining lymph nodes, adjacent tissues. Findings and caveats of the study: Compared with lymph nodes, tumors were less diverse; compared with nontumor tissue, more. Compared with basal-like, luminal-like tumors shared significantly more repertoire with nontumor tissue. Data only fit, rather than demonstrated, lymph node origin of most tumor T cells.

TCRdb recomputed calls from the multiplex PCR reads with MiXCR, one row per CDR3 protein. The top ten hold more than 12% of the sample, which has about 11,000 distinct CDR3 sequences, approximately 35% seen once. Details on this clonotype: What it binds is not known.

V lost 6 bases and J lost 2; bases outside the gene matches: 19. This CDR3 contains 19 residues. The germline V gene has CDR1 LGHDT and CDR2 YNNKEL (reference sequence). The receptor's source is a female donor with breast cancer. Some clones in this sample may be carry-over from other donors' samples. This chain connects TRBV3-1 to TRBJ2-7, with TRBD2 matching over 10 bases. Material: breast tumor tissue. The CDR3 DNA follows: TGTGCCAGCAGTCGAACCCGGACTAGCGGAAGTATCCGAGCCTACGAGCAGTACTTC. Translating it yields CASSRTRTSGSIRAYEQYF.